A single sample is the source of the 17 T cell receptor beta chains below, sequenced in a study. TCRdb itself ran the RT-PCR reads through MiXCR, one entry per CDR3 protein. The sample consists of 650,000 to 800,000 distinct CDR3 sequences, around 14% of them appearing once. The sequenced material came from memory CD4+ T cells from blood. These receptors were obtained from a female donor in good health, serving as a healthy control.

This clonotype was detected a few times. The chain carries TRBV5-1 and TRBJ1-5; no clear D gene. V was clipped by 1 base and J by 7 bases, with 9 bases between them. This CDR3 spans 13 amino acids. Germline CDR1 reads SGHRS; CDR2 reads YFSETQ. The CDR3 spells CASSLNFGQPQHF. CDR3 sequence (DNA): TGCGCCAGCAGCTTGAACTTTGGGCAGCCCCAGCATTTT.

This chain links TRBV5-4 with TRBJ2-7, with D perhaps TRBD1 or TRBD2 (5 bases each). Trimming took 4 bases from V and 3 from J, leaving 17 bases between them. Germline loops: CDR1 SGHNT, CDR2 YYREEE (reference sequence). The CDR3 spans 15 residues. CDR3 sequence: CASSTGTPGHYEQYF. The CDR3 DNA sequence: TGTGCCAGCAGCACCGGGACCCCCGGGCACTACGAGCAGTACTTC.

This clonotype was found many times. The rearrangement links TRBV24-1 to TRBJ2-1; unclear D gene. Germline V CDR1 and CDR2: KGHDR, SFDVKD. The CDR3 contains 14 residues. V was shortened by 8 bases and J by 0 bases, with 10 bases between the two germline ends. Written as DNA, the CDR3 is TGTGCCACCACTGCTTCAAACTCCTACAATGAGCAGTTCTTC. Its translation: CATTASNSYNEQFF.

V usage is TRBV6-5 and J usage is TRBJ1-1, with D maybe TRBD1 (6 bases). The germline V gene has CDR1 MNHEY and CDR2 SVGAGI. This CDR3 comprises 13 residues. Trimming took 7 bases from V and 7 from J, leaving 16 bases between them. The DNA for the CDR3 is TGTGCCAGCACCAAAACAGGGACCCATGAAGCTTTCTTT. The encoded protein is CASTKTGTHEAFF.

This chain links TRBV4-3 with TRBJ2-2; 8 nucleotides align to TRBD1. Trimming cost V 2 bases and J 2 bases; bases outside gene matches: 7. This CDR3 is built from 17 residues. CDR1 and CDR2 (germline): LGHNA, YSLEER. The CDR3 loop reads CASSQWISGGNTGELFF. CDR3 coding DNA: TGCGCCAGCAGCCAATGGATCTCAGGGGGCAACACCGGGGAGCTGTTTTTT.

The rearrangement joins TRBV5-4 to TRBJ2-2; 10 positions match TRBD1. The CDR3 is 17 amino acids. The junction had 9 bases not matched to a gene; V was cut back by 4 bases and J by 3 bases. Germline CDR1 SGHNT, CDR2 YYREEE (reference sequence). The CDR3 is CASSRPGTGVDTGELFF. The DNA of the CDR3 is TGTGCCAGCAGCCGTCCCGGGACAGGGGTGGACACCGGGGAGCTGTTTTTT.

The rearrangement uses TRBV12-3 or TRBV12-4 and TRBJ2-2; TRBD1 might be the D (6 bases). V was shortened by 7 bases and J by 4 bases, with 22 bases between the two germline ends. The CDR3 sequence is 17 residues long. This chain's CDR3 is CASTKNKRTAFTGELFF. In DNA, the CDR3 is TGTGCCAGCACTAAAAATAAACGGACAGCATTCACCGGGGAGCTGTTTTTT.

This chain uses TRBV10-3 with TRBJ2-1; D may match TRBD1 or TRBD2 (5 bases each). The germline V gene has CDR1 ENHRY and CDR2 SYGVKD. Trimming removed 10 bases at V and 4 bases at J, with 20 bases between. This CDR3 comprises 15 residues. The CDR3: CATIPRDGQYNEQFF. The DNA for the CDR3 is TGTGCCACTATACCCCGGGACGGACAATACAATGAGCAGTTCTTC.

The V and J genes are TRBV28 and TRBJ1-1; D not certain. The CDR3 spans 15 residues. V dropped 6 bases and J dropped 4 bases, with 18 bases sitting between them. Germline loops: CDR1 MDHEN, CDR2 SYDVKM. The CDR3 region has the DNA TGTGCCAGCAGCCCATGGAAGGAGGGAACCACTGAAGCTTTCTTT. This codes for CASSPWKEGTTEAFF.

The chain carries TRBV20-1 and TRBJ2-1; 7 bases line up with TRBD2. There are 13 residues in the CDR3. Germline CDR1 reads DFQATT; CDR2 reads SNEGSKA (reference sequence). The V and J ends lost 4 bases and 3 bases, in that order; junction bases with no gene match: 3. DNA of the CDR3: TGCAGTGCTAATAGCGGGTACTACAATGAGCAGTTCTTC. This gives the protein CSANSGYYNEQFF.

This clonotype appeared many times. The J gene is TRBJ1-1, the V gene TRBV5-8, with 7 nucleotides matching TRBD1. The V gene end was trimmed by 3 bases and the J gene end by 0 bases; junction bases not matched to a gene: 2. CDR1 is SGHTS, CDR2 YDEGEE, per germline. This CDR3 is built from 14 residues. The CDR3 nucleotides are TGTGCCAGCAGCTACAGGGGATTGAACACTGAAGCTTTCTTT. Translation gives CASSYRGLNTEAFF.

This clonotype was observed at least ten times. This sequence joins TRBV29-1 and TRBJ2-4; D remains unclear. Trimming stripped 4 bases from V and 8 bases from J, with 9 bases between. In germline, CDR1 is SQVTM, CDR2 ANQGSEA. This CDR3 contains 11 residues. The CDR3 DNA follows: TGCAGCGTTGGGGTATACGACATTCAGTACTTC. This translates into CSVGVYDIQYF.

This clonotype came up many times. The chain is built from TRBV6-2 or TRBV6-3 and TRBJ1-2; D not resolved. The V and J ends lost 8 bases and 4 bases respectively, with 11 bases between them. The CDR3 is 12 residues long. Germline CDR1 reads MNHEY; CDR2 reads SVGEGT. CDR3 sequence reads: CASGSGGYGYTF. CDR3 nucleotides: TGTGCCAGCGGATCTGGTGGCTATGGCTACACCTTC.

Many counts were recorded for this clonotype. The CDR3 here is CASMRGQETQYF. In DNA, the CDR3 is TGTGCCAGCATGAGAGGGCAAGAGACCCAGTACTTC. The chain carries TRBV5-6 and TRBJ2-5; the D gene is possibly TRBD2 (5 bases). The CDR3 totals 12 residues. Germline lookup yields CDR1 SGHDT and CDR2 YYEEEE. The germline V and J ends were trimmed by 6 bases and 2 bases, with 8 bases remaining between them.

This clonotype was detected ten times or more. The V call is TRBV6-5, the J call TRBJ1-5; 8 positions agree with TRBD1. With 2 bases clipped from V and 3 bases from J, the junction kept 6 bases outside the gene matches. The CDR3 extends over 16 amino acids. Germline CDR1 is MNHEY and CDR2 is SVGAGI. The CDR3 sequence is CASSYRTGNDNQPQHF. As DNA, the CDR3 is TGTGCCAGCAGTTACAGGACAGGGAATGACAATCAGCCCCAGCATTTT.

At least ten counts were recorded for this clonotype. This chain connects TRBV5-1 to TRBJ2-3; D is uncertain. Germline CDR1 and CDR2: SGHRS and YFSETQ. Trimming removed 1 base at V and 1 base at J, with 7 bases between. CDR3 length: 14 amino acids. CDR3 protein: CASSLFSGTDTQYF. The DNA of the CDR3 is TGCGCCAGCAGCTTGTTCTCAGGCACAGATACGCAGTATTTT.

Concerning this clonotype itself: Since a much larger clone is just one base distant, this may be a read error. The chain has TRBV20-1 and TRBJ2-3; 8 nucleotides match TRBD1. Trimming at V came to 7 bases and at J to 0 bases, leaving 6 bases not matched to a gene. This CDR3 has 14 amino acids. CDR1 is DFQATT, CDR2 SNEGSKA, per germline (reference sequence). CDR3 residues: CSVHRGASTDTQYF. DNA for the CDR3: TGCAGTGTTCACAGGGGGGCTAGCACAGATACGCAGTATTTT.